This TCR beta chain was documented in a study of control samples from healthy donors and cancer patients. This clone appeared a few times. The assay was immunoSEQ multiplex PCR, and TCRdb's table has in-frame clones only and misses some. The data show 150,000 or so clones, with over 85% seen just once and 5.8% held by the top ten. V gave up 4 bases and J gave up 0 bases, with 12 bases separating them. Germline values: CDR1 SEHNR, CDR2 FQNEAQ (reference sequence). This CDR3 is 15 amino acids long. Sequenced sample: blood. The chain is built from TRBV7-9 and TRBJ1-1; TRBD1 is a possible D gene (6 bases). The receptor was derived from a man younger than 35 in good health. The CDR3 nucleotides read TGTGCCAGCAGCTACCGGACAGAGATGAACACTGAAGCTTTCTTT. Its protein is CASSYRTEMNTEAFF.